The 31 T cell receptor beta chains below all came from one sample that was sequenced in a study of shared clonotypes between healthy human individuals. Produced via immunoSEQ multiplex PCR; TCRdb's table is partial and in-frame only. Here the sample spans approximately 1,500,000 clones, under 99% being singletons. The sample consisted of naive CD4+ T cells sorted from blood. Specified subset: CD45RA+ positively selected. Every receptor here comes from a man in his thirties or forties in good health.

The V and J genes are TRBV18 and TRBJ1-1; TRBD1 might be the D (5 bases). CDR1 is KGHSH, CDR2 LQKENI, per germline. Trimming stripped 6 bases from V and 3 bases from J, with 17 bases between. The CDR3 length is 15 residues. The CDR3 DNA sequence: TGTGCCAGCTCCCTCATGGAGGGACCTGACACTGAAGCTTTCTTT. Translating gives CASSLMEGPDTEAFF.

J is TRBJ2-2 and V is TRBV5-1; the D gene is possibly TRBD2 (6 bases). Looked up from germline, CDR1 is SGHRS and CDR2 is YFSETQ. The CDR3 is 17 amino acids. Trimming stripped 4 bases from V and 5 bases from J, with 21 bases between. CDR3: CASSVVPIGTSTGELFF. The CDR3 nucleotides read TGCGCCAGCAGCGTGGTCCCAATCGGGACTTCTACCGGGGAGCTGTTTTTT. Supplemented by reference TRBV5-1 and TRBJ2-2, the full variable domain reads KAGVTQTPRYLIKTRGQQVTLSCSPISGHRSVSWYQQTPGQGLQFLFEYFSETQRNKGNFPGRFSGRQFSNSRSEMNVSTLELGDSALYLCASSVVPIGTSTGELFFGEGSRLTVL.

The chain carries TRBV2 and TRBJ2-7; weak D call: TRBD2 (5 bases). V lost 7 bases to trimming and J lost 2 bases, with 18 bases between them. The CDR3 totals 15 residues. The germline CDR1 and CDR2 sequences are SNHLY and FYNNEI. In DNA form, the CDR3 reads TGTGCCAGCATTTTAACGGACCTCGGGGCCTACGAGCAGTACTTC. Protein: CASILTDLGAYEQYF.

The chain couples TRBV5-1 to TRBJ2-1, with D unresolved. Trimming cost V 0 bases and J 7 bases, with 14 bases left between them. The CDR3 length is 15 residues. CDR1 and CDR2 from the germline V gene are SGHRS and YFSETQ. CDR3 nucleotides: TGCGCCAGCAGCTTGGCCAGTCTAGGTAGGAATGAGCAGTTCTTC. Translation: CASSLASLGRNEQFF.

The V gene is TRBV18, the J gene TRBJ2-2; a possible D gene is TRBD1 (5 bases). V dropped 4 bases and J dropped 1 base, with 37 bases sitting between them. The CDR3 length is 24 residues. Per the germline V gene, CDR1 is KGHSH and CDR2 is LQKENI. DNA of the CDR3: TGTGCCAGCTCACTAACCTCAAGGACCCAGGGTAAATCTTCCGAGCCGGGGAACACCGGGGAGCTGTTTTTT. This codes for CASSLTSRTQGKSSEPGNTGELFF.

This chain uses TRBV2 with TRBJ2-1; 12 bases are a match to TRBD2. V lost 8 bases to trimming and J lost 4 bases; unmatched junction nucleotides: 3. The germline V gene encodes CDR1 SNHLY and CDR2 FYNNEI. This CDR3 comprises 14 residues. CDR3 loop: CASPTSGGYNEQFF. In DNA form, the CDR3 reads TGTGCCAGCCCGACTAGCGGGGGTTACAATGAGCAGTTCTTC.

The chain joins TRBV4-1 to TRBJ1-1; tentatively, D is TRBD1 (6 bases). V was pared by 4 bases and J by 0 bases, with 15 bases between. This CDR3 has 16 residues. Germline values: CDR1 MGHRA, CDR2 YSYEKL. The CDR3 region is CASSLSPGQLNTEAFF. The CDR3, as DNA: TGCGCCAGCAGCCTCTCCCCGGGACAACTGAACACTGAAGCTTTCTTT.

The chain has TRBV2 and TRBJ2-2; either TRBD1 or TRBD2 may supply D (5 bases each). The germline gives CDR1 SNHLY, CDR2 FYNNEI. The CDR3 contains 14 residues. V lost 4 bases and J 7 bases, leaving 13 bases between the germline ends. The CDR3 sequence is CASSGGSLVGELFF. CDR3 nucleotides: TGTGCCAGCAGTGGGGGGTCCTTAGTCGGGGAGCTGTTTTTT.

V usage is TRBV15 and J usage is TRBJ2-1; 10 bases match TRBD2. The CDR3 is made up of 17 amino acids. CDR1 and CDR2 (germline): LNHNV, YYDKDF (reference sequence). J lost 7 bases, V lost 0 bases, and 9 bases had no gene match. This chain's CDR3 is CATSRDLLAGLENEQFF. The DNA for the CDR3 is TGTGCCACCAGCAGAGACCTACTAGCGGGACTTGAGAATGAGCAGTTCTTC.

V and J are TRBV28 and TRBJ2-7; D may be TRBD1 (5 bases). V lost 3 bases and J lost 2, with 11 bases in between. Germline V gene data show CDR1 as MDHEN and CDR2 as SYDVKM. The CDR3 has 14 amino acids. The CDR3 DNA reads TGTGCCAGCAGTTTGGCGGTGGGGCCCTACGAGCAGTACTTC. Protein sequence: CASSLAVGPYEQYF.

V gene TRBV7-2 combines with J gene TRBJ2-2; D is undetermined. From germline, CDR1 is SGHTA and CDR2 FQGNSA. The CDR3 has 15 residues. V lost 3 bases, J lost 7 bases, and 15 bases lay in between. CDR3 loop: CASSLGPAVGGELFF. The CDR3 bases are TGTGCCAGCAGCTTGGGCCCGGCGGTGGGCGGGGAGCTGTTTTTT.

This clone was seen once. The chain is built from TRBV27 and TRBJ2-5; D perhaps matches TRBD2 (5 bases). The CDR3 is made up of 14 amino acids. The ends were cut back, 3 bases at V and 2 bases at J, with 10 bases in the middle. CDR1 is MNHEY, CDR2 SMNVEV, per germline (reference sequence). CDR3 nucleotides: TGTGCCAGCAGTTTGAAAAGGACTCAAGAGACCCAGTACTTC. As protein: CASSLKRTQETQYF.

The chain has TRBV5-1 and TRBJ2-2; D may be TRBD1 (5 bases). The CDR3 has 15 amino acids. Trimming pared 3 bases from V and 6 bases from J, leaving 15 bases between. CDR1 is SGHRS and CDR2 is YFSETQ in the germline V gene. The CDR3 sequence is CASSSTPDSAGELFF. CDR3 nucleotide sequence: TGCGCCAGCAGCTCGACGCCAGACAGCGCCGGGGAGCTGTTTTTT.

This clone was seen a single time. The DNA for the CDR3 is TGTGCCAGCAGAGCTTCGGGGGGATCCAACACTGAAGCTTTCTTT. It yields the protein CASRASGGSNTEAFF. The chain combines TRBV16 with TRBJ1-1; D possibly corresponds to TRBD1 (5 bases). Germline CDR1 is KGHSY and CDR2 is FQNENV. V gave up 6 bases and J gave up 2 bases, with 16 bases separating them. CDR3 size: 15 residues. Full variable domain (remainder filled in from reference TRBV16 and TRBJ1-1): GEEVAQTPKHLVRGEGQKAKLYCAPIKGHSYVFWYQQVLKNEFKFLISFQNENVFDETGMPKERFSAKCLPNSPCSLEIQATKLEDSAVYFCASRASGGSNTEAFFGQGTRLTVV.

The chain combines TRBV19 with TRBJ2-5, with 10 bases fitting TRBD2. Germline assignment: CDR1 LNHDA and CDR2 SQIVND (reference sequence). The CDR3 loop spans 16 amino acids. The ends lost 1 base at V and 1 base at J; junction bases unmatched: 3. In nucleotides, the CDR3 is TGTGCCAGTAGTATAGTTAGCGGGGGGCCCCAAGAGACCCAGTACTTC. Protein product: CASSIVSGGPQETQYF.

The V gene is TRBV29-1, the J gene TRBJ1-3, with TRBD1 identical over 8 bases. The germline V gene encodes CDR1 SQVTM and CDR2 ANQGSEA. Germline trimming cut 6 bases from V and 1 base from J; bases unmatched to any gene: 8. This CDR3 is built from 15 residues. CDR3 nucleotides: TGCAGCGTCGAGGACAGGGTGGCATCTGGAAACACCATATATTTT. Translating gives CSVEDRVASGNTIYF.

This clone has just one count. The germline gene is not matched at one end of the junction; a read error may be the cause. The V call is TRBV6-6, the J call TRBJ2-1; TRBD1 is a possible D gene (6 bases). From germline, CDR1 is MNHNY and CDR2 SVGAGI (reference sequence). This CDR3 is built from 14 residues. CDR3 DNA sequence: TGTGCCAGCAGTTACCTCACAGGGTACAGTGAGCAGTTCTTC. This sequence encodes CASSYLTGYSEQFF.

This chain links TRBV14 with TRBJ2-5; unclear D gene. The CDR3 spans 12 residues. Germline CDR1 is SGHDN and CDR2 is FVKESK. Trimming removed 3 bases from V and 8 bases from J, with 10 bases in between. DNA of the CDR3: TGTGCCAGCAGCCAGGGGAAGGCAACCCAGTACTTC. It is translated as CASSQGKATQYF. Together with reference TRBV14 and TRBJ2-5, the CDR3 gives the full variable domain: EAGVTQFPSHSVIEKGQTVTLRCDPISGHDNLYWYRRVMGKEIKFLLHFVKESKQDESGMPNNRFLAERTGGTYSTLKVQPAELEDSGVYFCASSQGKATQYFGPGTRLLVL.

The chain is built from TRBV5-5 and TRBJ1-4, with 8 bases matching TRBD1. This CDR3 is 16 amino acids long. CDR1 is SGHKS, CDR2 YYEKEE, per germline (reference sequence). V shed 2 bases and J 7 bases; nucleotides not matched to a gene: 10. The CDR3 DNA sequence: TGTGCCAGCAGCTTTACTCTACAGGGGGAGGCTGAAAAACTGTTTTTT. Its translation is CASSFTLQGEAEKLFF.

The DNA for the CDR3 is TGTGCCAGCTCGCCCAGCACAGATACGCAGTATTTT. This translates into CASSPSTDTQYF. The rearrangement links TRBV6-5 to TRBJ2-3; no definite D call. The CDR3 length is 12 residues. Deletions cut 8 bases from V and 0 bases from J, with 6 bases between. Looked up from germline, CDR1 is MNHEY and CDR2 is SVGAGI.

The chain couples TRBV6-6 to TRBJ2-7, with D maybe TRBD1 (6 bases). The CDR3 is 13 amino acids. Germline assignment: CDR1 MNHNY and CDR2 SVGAGI (reference sequence). Trimming cost V 6 bases and J 3 bases, with 12 bases left between them. The CDR3 bases are TGTGCCAGCAGGCGACAGGAAAACTACGAGCAGTACTTC. It translates to CASRRQENYEQYF.

The chain combines TRBV15 with TRBJ2-3; D is perhaps TRBD2 (5 bases). Germline V gives CDR1 LNHNV, CDR2 YYDKDF (reference sequence). The CDR3 covers 14 residues. Trimming stripped 6 bases from V and 0 bases from J, with 10 bases between. CDR3 in amino acids: CATSYGKSTDTQYF. CDR3 DNA sequence: TGTGCCACCAGTTACGGGAAAAGCACAGATACGCAGTATTTT. Looking up the rest from reference TRBV15 and TRBJ2-3 gives the full variable domain: DAMVIQNPRYQVTQFGKPVTLSCSQTLNHNVMYWYQQKSSQAPKLLFHYYDKDFNNEADTPDNFQSRRPNTSFCFLDIRSPGLGDTAMYLCATSYGKSTDTQYFGPGTRLTVL.

The J gene is TRBJ2-7, the V gene TRBV2, with a possible D match to TRBD2 (6 bases). The V gene's germline CDR1 is SNHLY and CDR2 FYNNEI. CDR3 length: 14 residues. The V and J ends lost 4 bases and 2 bases respectively, with 12 bases between them. The CDR3 region is CASSAGTPTYEQYF. CDR3 DNA sequence: TGTGCCAGCAGTGCCGGGACTCCAACCTACGAGCAGTACTTC.

This chain links TRBV7-3 with TRBJ2-7; 10 bases fit TRBD2. The CDR3 runs 14 residues. J was trimmed by 6 bases and V by 5 bases; bases with no gene match: 7. The germline CDR1 and CDR2 sequences are SGHTA and FQGTGA. This CDR3 reads CASSPLAGVGEQYF. For the CDR3, the DNA is TGTGCCAGCAGCCCCCTAGCGGGAGTCGGCGAGCAGTACTTC.

This chain links TRBV25-1 with TRBJ1-3; D remains unclear. The V gene lost 5 bases and the J gene lost 0 bases, with 5 bases spanning the gap. CDR1 is MGHDK, CDR2 SYGVNS, per germline. This CDR3 comprises 13 residues. CDR3 amino acids: CASSFTSGNTIYF. The CDR3 region has the DNA TGTGCCAGCAGTTTTACCTCTGGAAACACCATATATTTT.

This chain uses TRBV25-1 with TRBJ2-7; 9 bases are a match to TRBD2. Germline V gives CDR1 MGHDK, CDR2 SYGVNS. Losses at the gene ends were 1 base for V and 3 bases for J; bases not matched to a gene: 1. This CDR3 region has 14 residues. The CDR3 DNA reads as TGTGCCAGCAGTGAATCGACTAGCGGCTACGAGCAGTACTTC. As protein: CASSESTSGYEQYF.

The chain has TRBV5-4 and TRBJ2-2; TRBD2 agrees at 12 bases. Germline V gene sequence: CDR1 SGHNT, CDR2 YYREEE (reference sequence). The CDR3 runs to 17 residues. The V segment lost 5 bases and the J segment 4 bases; nucleotides outside the gene matches: 9. Here the CDR3 reads CASSSRASGRATGELFF. CDR3 DNA sequence: TGTGCCAGCAGTTCCCGGGCTAGCGGGAGGGCCACCGGGGAGCTGTTTTTT.

CDR3 in DNA: TGTGCCAGCAAACCCCGGGACAGCTCGCTGACCGGGGAGCTGTTTTTT. Protein: CASKPRDSSLTGELFF. The V call is TRBV7-8, the J call TRBJ2-2; TRBD1 agrees at 7 bases. Germline V gene lookup returns CDR1 SGHVS and CDR2 FQNEAQ. Unmatched junction bases numbered 13, after V lost 7 bases and J lost 5 bases. The CDR3 totals 16 residues.

The V call is TRBV11-3, the J call TRBJ2-5, with TRBD1 matching 7 bases. CDR3 size: 14 residues. The germline V gene has CDR1 SGHNT and CDR2 YENEEA. V lost 5 bases, J lost 5 bases, and 8 bases stayed unmatched. The CDR3 sequence: CASSAAGGSETQYF. In DNA form, the CDR3 reads TGTGCCAGCAGCGCCGCAGGGGGTAGCGAGACCCAGTACTTC.

This chain links TRBV4-2 with TRBJ2-1; 8 nucleotides match TRBD2. Trimming cost V 2 bases and J 5 bases; bases outside gene matches: 8. CDR3 length: 16 residues. The germline CDR1 and CDR2 sequences are LGHNA and YNFKEQ. The CDR3 coding sequence is TGTGCCAGCAGCCAACCCCGAGTAGCGGGAAACAATGAGCAGTTCTTC. Translating it yields CASSQPRVAGNNEQFF.

J is TRBJ1-5 and V is TRBV27; D uncertain. V was pared by 4 bases and J by 7 bases, with 17 bases between. CDR3 size: 15 residues. The germline gives CDR1 MNHEY, CDR2 SMNVEV (reference sequence). CDR3: CASSSKAGGYQPQHF. The CDR3 DNA sequence: TGTGCCAGCAGTTCCAAGGCTGGTGGGTACCAGCCCCAGCATTTT.